This T cell receptor beta chain is from a study of T-cell reconstitution after alpha-beta-depleted transplantation in children. CDR3 length: 14 residues. V was pared by 1 base and J by 5 bases, with 2 bases of the junction left unmatched. CDR1 is SEHNR, CDR2 FQNEAQ, per germline (reference sequence). A library of TCRbeta sequences, prepared with unique molecular identifiers, was generated. A single record per CDR3 protein comes from TCRdb applying MiXCR to the PCR reads. The sample records hundreds of thousands of distinct CDR3 sequences, about 10% being singletons. This rearrangement joins TRBV7-9 to TRBJ2-3, with 8 bases fitting TRBD1. Sequenced material: PBMCs from the stem cell graft donor, taken from the stem cell graft. The source of this sequence is a human donor who donated a stem cell graft to a child with acute myeloid leukemia. This CDR3 reads CASSLEGQGDTQYF. The DNA of the CDR3 is TGTGCCAGCAGCTTAGAAGGACAGGGAGATACGCAGTATTTT. Looking up the rest from reference TRBV7-9 and TRBJ2-3 gives the full variable domain: DTGVSQNPRHKITKRGQNVTFRCDPISEHNRLYWYRQTLGQGPEFLTYFQNEAQLEKSRLLSDRFSAERPKGSFSTLEIQRTEQGDSAMYLCASSLEGQGDTQYFGPGTRLTVL.